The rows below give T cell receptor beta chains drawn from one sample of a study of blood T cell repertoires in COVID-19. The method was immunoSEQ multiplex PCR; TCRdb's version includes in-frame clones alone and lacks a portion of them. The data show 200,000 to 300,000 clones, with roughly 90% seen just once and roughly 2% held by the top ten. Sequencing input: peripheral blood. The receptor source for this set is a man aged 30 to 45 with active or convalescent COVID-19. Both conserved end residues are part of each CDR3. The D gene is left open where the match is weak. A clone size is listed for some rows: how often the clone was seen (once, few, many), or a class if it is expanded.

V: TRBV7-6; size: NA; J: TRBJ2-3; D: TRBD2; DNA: TGTGCCAGCAGCTTAGCGATAGCGCCTAGCGGGGGGGCAGTAGATACGCAGTATTTT; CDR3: CASSLAIAPSGGAVDTQYF
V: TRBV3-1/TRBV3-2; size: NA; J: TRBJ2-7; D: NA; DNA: TGTGCCAGCAGCCGGGACGGGACTGGTCTCTACGAGCAGTACTTC; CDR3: CASSRDGTGLYEQYF
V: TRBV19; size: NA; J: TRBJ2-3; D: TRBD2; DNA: TGTGCCAGCGGGACTAGCGGGGGGGCCTTAGATACGCAGTATTTT; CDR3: CASGTSGGALDTQYF
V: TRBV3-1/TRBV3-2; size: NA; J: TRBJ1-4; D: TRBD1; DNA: TGTGCCAGCAGCCAGGGACAGGGAAGTGAAAAACTGTTTTTT; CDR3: CASSQGQGSEKLFF
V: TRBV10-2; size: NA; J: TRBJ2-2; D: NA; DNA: TGCGCCAGCAGCATGACTAGCACCGGGGAGCTGTTTTTT; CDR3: CASSMTSTGELFF
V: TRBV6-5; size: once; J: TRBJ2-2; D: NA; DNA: TGTGCCAGCTTGGCGGGGGCTGGGGGCGGGGAGCTGTTTTTT; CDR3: CASLAGAGGGELFF
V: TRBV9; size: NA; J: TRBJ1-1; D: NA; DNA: TGTGCCAGCAGCGTAGCAGGGTCCCCATTGGTCACTGAAGCTTTCTTT; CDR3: CASSVAGSPLVTEAFF
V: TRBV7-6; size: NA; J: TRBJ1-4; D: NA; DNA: TGTGCCAGCAGCTTGGCGCGGGGGATAGGAGAAAAACTGTTTTTT; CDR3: CASSLARGIGEKLFF
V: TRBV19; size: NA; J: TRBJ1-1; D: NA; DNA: TGTGCCAGTAATAAGATCGGAGATCGGACTGAAGCTTTCTTT; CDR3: CASNKIGDRTEAFF
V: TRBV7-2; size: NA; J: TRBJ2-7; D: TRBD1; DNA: TGTGCCAGCAGAACGACCGGAGGGACAGGCGAGCAGTACTTC; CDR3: CASRTTGGTGEQYF
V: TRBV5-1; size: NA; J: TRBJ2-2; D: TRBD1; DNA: TGCGCCAGCAGCTTCCGGGACAGTAACACCGGGGAGCTGTTTTTT; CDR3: CASSFRDSNTGELFF
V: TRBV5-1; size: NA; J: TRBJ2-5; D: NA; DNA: TGCGCCAGCAGTTTGTACAGTCAAGAGACCCAGTACTTC; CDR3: CASSLYSQETQYF
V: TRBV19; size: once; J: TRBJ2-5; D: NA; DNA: TGTGCCAGTAGTATAGGAGGGGAGACCCAGTACTTC; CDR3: CASSIGGETQYF
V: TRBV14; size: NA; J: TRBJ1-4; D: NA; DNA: TGTGCCAGCAGCCAAGATGCAGGGGCTAATGAAAAACTGTTTTTT; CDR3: CASSQDAGANEKLFF
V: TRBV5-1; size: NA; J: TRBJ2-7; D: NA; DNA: TGCGCCAGCATTCCGGAGGGCTCCTACGAGCAGTACTTC; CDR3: CASIPEGSYEQYF
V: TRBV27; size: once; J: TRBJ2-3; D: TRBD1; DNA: TGTGCCAGCAGCCCTGGGACAGGATTCTCCACAGATACGCAGTATTTT; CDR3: CASSPGTGFSTDTQYF
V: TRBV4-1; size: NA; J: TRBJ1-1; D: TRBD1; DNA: TGCGCCAGCAGCCTGACAGGGGGCACTGAAGCTTTCTTT; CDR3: CASSLTGGTEAFF
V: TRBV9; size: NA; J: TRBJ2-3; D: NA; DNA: TGTGCCAGCAGCGCCACTCCCCCTAACACAGATACGCAGTATTTT; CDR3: CASSATPPNTDTQYF
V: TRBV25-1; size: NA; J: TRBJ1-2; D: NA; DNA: TGTGCCAGCAGTGAATCGTTAAAAGAGAATGGCTACACCTTC; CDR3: CASSESLKENGYTF
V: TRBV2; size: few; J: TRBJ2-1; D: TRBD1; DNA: TGTGCCGCTGGTGGACAGGGGGCTCTCAATGAGCAGTTCTTC; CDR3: CAAGGQGALNEQFF
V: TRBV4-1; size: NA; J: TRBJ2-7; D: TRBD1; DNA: TGCGCCAGCGGACAGGGAGATACCTACGAGCAGTACTTC; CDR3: CASGQGDTYEQYF
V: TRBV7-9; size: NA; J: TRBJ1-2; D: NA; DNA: TGTGCCAGCAGCACCTTTGGGGGGAATGGCTACACCTTC; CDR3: CASSTFGGNGYTF
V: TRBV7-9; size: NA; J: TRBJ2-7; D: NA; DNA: TGTGCCAGCAGCCCCTCAGGGGCGTTCTCCGAGCAGTACTTC; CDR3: CASSPSGAFSEQYF
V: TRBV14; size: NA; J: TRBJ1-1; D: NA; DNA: TGTGCCAGCAGCCAGGGGGGCACTGAAGCTTTCTTT; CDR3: CASSQGGTEAFF
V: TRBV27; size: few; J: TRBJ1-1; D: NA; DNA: TGTGCCAGCAGTTTATCGGGGGCAGGGAACACTGAAGCTTTCTTT; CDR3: CASSLSGAGNTEAFF
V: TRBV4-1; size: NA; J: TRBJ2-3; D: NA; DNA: TGCGCCAGCAGCCAAGATTTCATTATTCCGGCACAGAGAAACACAGATACGCAGTATTTT; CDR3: CASSQDFIIPAQRNTDTQYF
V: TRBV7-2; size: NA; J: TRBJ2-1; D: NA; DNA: TGTGCCAGCAGCCAAACGGACTACCCCTACAATGAGCAGTTCTTC; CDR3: CASSQTDYPYNEQFF
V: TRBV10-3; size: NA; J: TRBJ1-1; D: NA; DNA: TGTGCCATCAGTGAGGACCCCCAGGGGAGGGACACTGAAGCTTTCTTT; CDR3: CAISEDPQGRDTEAFF
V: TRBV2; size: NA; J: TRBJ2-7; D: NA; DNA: TGTGCCAGCAGTGAAGCCGGGGTAGCTCTCTACGAGCAGTACTTC; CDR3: CASSEAGVALYEQYF
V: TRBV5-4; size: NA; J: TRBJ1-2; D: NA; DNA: TGTGCCAGCAGCTTGGGGGAGTCTAGCTATGGCTACACCTTC; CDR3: CASSLGESSYGYTF
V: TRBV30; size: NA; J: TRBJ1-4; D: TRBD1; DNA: TGTGCCTGGGGACAGGGGTGGGAAAAACTGTTTTTT; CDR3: CAWGQGWEKLFF
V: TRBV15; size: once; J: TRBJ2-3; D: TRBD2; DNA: TGTGCCACCAGCAGAGCTACTAGCGGGGGTAGGGCAGATACGCAGTATTTT; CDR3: CATSRATSGGRADTQYF
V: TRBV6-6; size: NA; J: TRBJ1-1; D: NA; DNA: TGTGCCAGCAGCTTGACAGCCATGAACACTGAAGCTTTCTTT; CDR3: CASSLTAMNTEAFF
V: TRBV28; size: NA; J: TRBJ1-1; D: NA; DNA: TGTGCCAGCAGTTTAACCGCTGGAGTCACTGAAGCTTTCTTT; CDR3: CASSLTAGVTEAFF
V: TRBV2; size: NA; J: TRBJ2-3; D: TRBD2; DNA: TGTGCCAGCAGTGCGGCTAGCGGGGGTTCAGATACGCAGTATTTT; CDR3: CASSAASGGSDTQYF
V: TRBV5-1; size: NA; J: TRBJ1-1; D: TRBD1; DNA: TGCGCCAGCAGCCCCGGGACAGCGAACACTGAAGCTTTCTTT; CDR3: CASSPGTANTEAFF
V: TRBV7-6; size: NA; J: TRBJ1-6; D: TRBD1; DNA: TGTGCCAGCAGCTTATCGGGACAGGGCGCCACCCTCCACTTT; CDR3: CASSLSGQGATLHF
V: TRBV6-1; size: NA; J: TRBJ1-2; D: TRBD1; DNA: TGTGCCAGCAGTGAAGGGACAGGGTTTGGCTACACCTTC; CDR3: CASSEGTGFGYTF
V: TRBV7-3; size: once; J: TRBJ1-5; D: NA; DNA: TGTGCCAGCAGCTTAAAATACAGACACGATCAGCCCCAGCATTTT; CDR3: CASSLKYRHDQPQHF
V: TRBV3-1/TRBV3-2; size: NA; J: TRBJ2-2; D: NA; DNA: TGTGCCAGCAGCCAAGAGCCACGACAGGTCGGCACCGGGGAGCTGTTTTTT; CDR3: CASSQEPRQVGTGELFF
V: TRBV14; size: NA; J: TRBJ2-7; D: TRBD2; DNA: TGTGCCAGCAGCTCTCTTCCCCTATTAGTAGCGGGGGACGGCGAGCAGTACTTC; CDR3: CASSSLPLLVAGDGEQYF
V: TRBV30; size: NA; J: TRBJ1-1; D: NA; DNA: TGTGCCTGGGGGAAGGGGCGGGGCACTGAAGCTTTCTTT; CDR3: CAWGKGRGTEAFF
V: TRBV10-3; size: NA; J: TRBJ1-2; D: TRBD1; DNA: TGTGCCATCAGTGAACAGGGGAAGATCGGCTATGGCTACACCTTC; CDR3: CAISEQGKIGYGYTF
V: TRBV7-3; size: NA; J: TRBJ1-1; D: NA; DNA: TGTGCCAGCAGCCCCTATGGAGGCACTGAAGCTTTCTTT; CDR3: CASSPYGGTEAFF
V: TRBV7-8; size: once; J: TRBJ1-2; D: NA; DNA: TGTGCCAGCAGCATCACCCGGGACAAAAGTGGCTACACCTTC; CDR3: CASSITRDKSGYTF
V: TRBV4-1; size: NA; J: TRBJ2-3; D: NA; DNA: TGCGCCAGCAGCCAGACTGGAGATCAGAGCACAGATACGCAGTATTTT; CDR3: CASSQTGDQSTDTQYF